One TCR beta chain is described in this entry. This record comes from a study of blood T cell repertoires in COVID-19. Study in general: The United States, Italy and Spain were the sources of the acute and convalescent COVID-19 samples. T cells, B-cell-depleted T cells, or PBMCs provided the cDNA or gDNA that served as material.

Trimming removed 3 bases at V and 2 bases at J, with 11 bases between. The CDR3 has 15 residues. In germline, CDR1 is LNHDA, CDR2 SQIVND (reference sequence). Per the authors' pipeline: Reference gene primer amplification gave estimated nucleated cell counts. The assay was immunoSEQ multiplex PCR, and TCRdb's table has in-frame clones only and misses some. The V and J calls and the clone size are those of that table, but D and trimming were determined from the DNA. The profile shows about 100,000 clones, 70% to 90% of them singletons. The sequenced sample was peripheral blood. The genes are TRBV19 and TRBJ1-5; D is possibly TRBD1 (5 bases). The clonotype was recovered from an older woman with acute or convalescent COVID-19. CDR3 in DNA: TGTGCCAGTAGTATCGGAGGGGCCGGCAATCAGCCCCAGCATTTT. Translating gives CASSIGGAGNQPQHF.